The 5 T cell receptor beta chains listed next were all sequenced from one sample in a study of cytomegalovirus exposure and HLA in healthy donors. Both 60 Vbeta primers and 13 Jbeta primers went into the PCR. Produced via immunoSEQ multiplex PCR; TCRdb's table is partial and in-frame only. The sample consists of over 55,000 clones, around 81% of them appearing once. Material for sequencing was PBMCs. The receptors come from a male donor in good health and CMV-seronegative.

The rearrangement links TRBV27 to TRBJ2-1, with TRBD2 matching over 11 bases. The CDR3 has 15 residues. J gave up 6 bases and V 5 bases, and 6 bases lay outside the gene matches. Germline V gene sequence: CDR1 MNHEY, CDR2 SMNVEV (reference sequence). The CDR3 region is CASSPLAGVSNEQFF. CDR3 nucleotides: TGTGCCAGCAGTCCACTAGCGGGGGTATCCAATGAGCAGTTCTTC.

V gene TRBV13 combines with J gene TRBJ1-4; the D gene is possibly TRBD1 (5 bases). V shed 3 bases and J shed 9 bases, with 14 bases lying between them. The CDR3 length is 14 residues. Germline V gene data show CDR1 as PRHDT and CDR2 as FYEKMQ (reference sequence). CDR3 coding DNA: TGTGCCAGCAGCTTGGGCCAGGGAGGTAAAAAACTGTTTTTT. It encodes CASSLGQGGKKLFF.

This clone was recorded only once. The chain is built from TRBV6-5 and TRBJ2-1, with D unresolved. Per the germline V gene, CDR1 is MNHEY and CDR2 is SVGAGI. V shed 2 bases and J shed 5 bases, with 10 bases lying between them. This CDR3 region has 14 residues. CDR3 nucleotide sequence: TGTGCCAGCAGTTACGGAGCGCGAGACAATGAGCAGTTCTTC. Its translation is CASSYGARDNEQFF.

V usage is TRBV29-1 and J usage is TRBJ2-1; 8 nucleotides line up with TRBD2. Germline loops: CDR1 SQVTM, CDR2 ANQGSEA. V shed 0 bases and J 9 bases; nucleotides not matched to a gene: 10. The CDR3 runs 15 residues. CDR3: CSVEEIGLATGEQFF. Written as DNA, the CDR3 is TGCAGCGTTGAAGAAATAGGACTAGCTACCGGTGAGCAGTTCTTC.

The rearrangement links TRBV27 to TRBJ1-2; D is possibly TRBD1 (6 bases). CDR3 length equals 14 residues. V lost 6 bases to trimming and J lost 8 bases, with 19 bases between them. The germline gives CDR1 MNHEY, CDR2 SMNVEV (reference sequence). As DNA, the CDR3 is TGTGCCAGCAGCAGAAAAGGGGGGGAGGAGGGCTACACCTTC. It codes for CASSRKGGEEGYTF.